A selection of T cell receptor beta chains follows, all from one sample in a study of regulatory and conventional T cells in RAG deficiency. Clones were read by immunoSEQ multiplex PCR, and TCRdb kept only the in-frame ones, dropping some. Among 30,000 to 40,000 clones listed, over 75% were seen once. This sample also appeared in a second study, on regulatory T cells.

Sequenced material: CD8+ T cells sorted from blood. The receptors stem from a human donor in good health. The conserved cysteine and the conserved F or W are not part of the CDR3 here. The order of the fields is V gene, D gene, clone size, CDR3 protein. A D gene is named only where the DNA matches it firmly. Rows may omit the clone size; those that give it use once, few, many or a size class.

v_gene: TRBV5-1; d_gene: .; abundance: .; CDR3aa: ASSLLLNDRNRARGSYEQY
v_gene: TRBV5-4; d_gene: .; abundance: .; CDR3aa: ASSSGSYEQY
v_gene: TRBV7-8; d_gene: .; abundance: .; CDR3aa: ASSYLGTAAPYEQY
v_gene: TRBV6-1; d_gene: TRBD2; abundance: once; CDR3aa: ASSEALAVEQY
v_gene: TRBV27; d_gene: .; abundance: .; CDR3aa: ASTQWGGNTEAF
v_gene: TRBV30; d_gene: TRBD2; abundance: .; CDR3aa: AWSGAAGGSYNEQF
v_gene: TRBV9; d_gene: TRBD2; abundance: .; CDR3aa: ASSVVAGEGTFQF
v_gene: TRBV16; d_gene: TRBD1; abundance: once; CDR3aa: ASSHWDRGMYEQY
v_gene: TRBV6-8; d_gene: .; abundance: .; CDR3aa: ASSYLTAINEQF
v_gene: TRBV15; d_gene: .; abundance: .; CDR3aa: ATSNNRVSNQPQH
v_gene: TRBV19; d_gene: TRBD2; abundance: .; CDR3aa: ASSIRGTSGEYNEQF
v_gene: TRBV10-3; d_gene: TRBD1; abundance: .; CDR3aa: ASKPGQASYEQY
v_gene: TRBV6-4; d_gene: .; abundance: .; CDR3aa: ASSDSGDSTDTQY
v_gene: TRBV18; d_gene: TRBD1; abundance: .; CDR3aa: ASSPLGTAKNEKLF
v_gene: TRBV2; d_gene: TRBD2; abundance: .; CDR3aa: ASGGGLAGMSSYEQY
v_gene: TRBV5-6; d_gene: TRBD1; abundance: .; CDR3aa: ASSSWGQGASDTQY
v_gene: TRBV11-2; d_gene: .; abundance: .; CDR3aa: ASSLDGRMYNEQF
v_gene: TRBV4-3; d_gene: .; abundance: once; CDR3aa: ASSQNNSPLH
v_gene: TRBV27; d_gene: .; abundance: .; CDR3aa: ASSLPPIEQF
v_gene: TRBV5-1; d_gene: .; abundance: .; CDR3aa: ASSRRSDTEAF
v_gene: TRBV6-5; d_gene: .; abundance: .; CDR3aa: ASSPGTEAF
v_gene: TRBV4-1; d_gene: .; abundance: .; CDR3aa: ASSQEEQYQETQY
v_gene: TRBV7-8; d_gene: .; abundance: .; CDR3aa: ASSSLARDYGYT
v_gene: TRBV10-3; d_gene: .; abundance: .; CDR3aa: AIRSGAPGTEAF
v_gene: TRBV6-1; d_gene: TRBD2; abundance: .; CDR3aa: ASRDPRLAGYEQY
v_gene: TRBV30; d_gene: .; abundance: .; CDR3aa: ACDVNTGELF
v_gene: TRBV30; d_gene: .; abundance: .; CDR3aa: AWSLGGTNTEAF
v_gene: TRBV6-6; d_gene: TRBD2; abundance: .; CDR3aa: ASGESGIYNEQF